These 21 T cell receptor beta chains came from one sample sequenced in a study of CD8 T cells in ankylosing spondylitis. TCRdb analysed the 5' RACE reads with MiXCR anew, one entry per CDR3 protein. The sample holds 350,000 to 400,000 distinct CDR3 sequences, 20% seen once. The specimen sequenced was blood, either unsorted or a sorted T cell fraction (not recorded which). The receptors shown here come from a male donor with ankylosing spondylitis or in good health (not recorded which).

In this sample, this clonotype turned up a few times. The V gene is TRBV7-3, the J gene TRBJ2-1; 9 nucleotides align to TRBD2. Per the germline V gene, CDR1 is SGHTA and CDR2 is FQGTGA. J gave up 4 bases and V 5 bases, and 6 bases lay outside the gene matches. The CDR3 runs 15 residues. CDR3 coding DNA: TGTGCCAGCAGCCGCCTAGCGGGACGATACAATGAGCAGTTCTTC. This codes for CASSRLAGRYNEQFF.

The rearrangement uses TRBV29-1 and TRBJ1-2, with no clear D. V shed 5 bases and J shed 0 bases, with 10 bases lying between them. The V gene's germline CDR1 is SQVTM and CDR2 ANQGSEA. The CDR3 has 13 amino acids. CDR3 DNA sequence: TGCAGCGTTTTCTGGACCACTAACTATGGCTACACCTTC. This gives the protein CSVFWTTNYGYTF.

The chain couples TRBV20-1 to TRBJ2-3; 9 positions agree with TRBD2. J gave up 4 bases and V 3 bases, and 11 bases lay outside the gene matches. Germline V lookup: CDR1 DFQATT, CDR2 SNEGSKA (reference sequence). The CDR3 is made up of 16 amino acids. This CDR3 reads CSAREFLAGKADTQYF. The CDR3 nucleotides read TGCAGTGCTAGGGAATTTCTAGCGGGGAAGGCAGATACGCAGTATTTT.

This clonotype was counted only a few times. CDR3 region: CATSRGVAYNEQFF. The CDR3 nucleotides read TGTGCCACCAGCAGAGGGGTAGCTTACAATGAGCAGTTCTTC. J is TRBJ2-1 and V is TRBV15; D remains unclear. The V end was cut by 1 base, the J end by 4 bases, with 8 bases between. This CDR3 region has 14 residues. Germline values: CDR1 LNHNV, CDR2 YYDKDF (reference sequence). Full variable domain (remainder filled in from reference TRBV15 and TRBJ2-1): DAMVIQNPRYQVTQFGKPVTLSCSQTLNHNVMYWYQQKSSQAPKLLFHYYDKDFNNEADTPDNFQSRRPNTSFCFLDIRSPGLGDTAMYLCATSRGVAYNEQFFGPGTRLTVL.

This clonotype was seen only a few times. This sequence joins TRBV4-1 and TRBJ2-3, with 8 bases identical to TRBD1. The CDR3 is 14 residues long. V was pared by 4 bases and J by 4 bases, with 4 bases of the junction left unmatched. Germline CDR1 and CDR2: MGHRA and YSYEKL. The CDR3 nucleotides are TGCGCCAGCAGCCGAGTACAGGGGGCAGATACGCAGTATTTT. Its protein is CASSRVQGADTQYF.

This clonotype came up a few times. The gene calls are TRBV28 and TRBJ2-7; a possible D gene is TRBD1 (6 bases). Trimming took 6 bases from V and 0 from J, leaving 9 bases between them. This CDR3 is 13 amino acids long. Looked up from germline, CDR1 is MDHEN and CDR2 is SYDVKM. The CDR3 coding sequence is TGTGCCAGCAGACCGGACAGCTCCTACGAGCAGTACTTC. Amino acid sequence: CASRPDSSYEQYF.

The sample holds a few counts of this clonotype. The V and J genes are TRBV29-1 and TRBJ1-2; possibly TRBD1 for D (5 bases). Trimming stripped 7 bases from V and 8 bases from J, with 17 bases between. The CDR3 totals 12 residues. From germline, CDR1 is SQVTM and CDR2 ANQGSEA. The CDR3 bases are TGCAGCGCGATCGGGAACGAGGGGGGCTACACCTTC. Translation: CSAIGNEGGYTF.

This clonotype appeared a few times. The V and J genes are TRBV30 and TRBJ2-3; TRBD2 matches 8 bases. CDR1 GTSNPN and CDR2 SVGIG come from the germline V gene (reference sequence). The V gene end was trimmed by 2 bases and the J gene end by 6 bases; junction bases not matched to a gene: 10. This CDR3 is 15 amino acids long. CDR3 residues: CAWSSPGLVFDTQYF. The CDR3, as DNA: TGTGCCTGGAGTTCGCCGGGACTAGTTTTCGATACGCAGTATTTT.

This clonotype has a count of ten or more. V gene TRBV12-3 or TRBV12-4 combines with J gene TRBJ2-2; D unresolved. This CDR3 comprises 10 residues. V was clipped by 5 bases and J by 8 bases, with 3 bases between them. CDR3 in DNA: TGTGCCAGCAGTGTTGGGGAGCTGTTTTTT. Translated: CASSVGELFF.

This clonotype showed up just a few times. The V and J genes are TRBV12-3 or TRBV12-4 and TRBJ2-3, with no clear D. This CDR3 is built from 13 residues. V was pared by 8 bases and J by 0 bases, with 9 bases between. DNA of the CDR3: TGTGCCAGCCGTCGGGCTAGCACAGATACGCAGTATTTT. Translating gives CASRRASTDTQYF.

J is TRBJ1-1 and V is TRBV30; D is unresolved. Germline loops: CDR1 GTSNPN, CDR2 SVGIG (reference sequence). There are 13 residues in the CDR3. V shed 5 bases and J shed 4 bases, with 14 bases lying between them. This CDR3 reads CAWDGWVSTEAFF. DNA of the CDR3: TGTGCCTGGGACGGGTGGGTGAGCACTGAAGCTTTCTTT.

The chain joins TRBV9 to TRBJ2-1, with 7 bases lining up with TRBD1. Germline lookup yields CDR1 SGDLS and CDR2 YYNGEE. Trimming cost V 4 bases and J 7 bases; bases outside gene matches: 8. There are 14 residues in the CDR3. This chain's CDR3 is CASSITTGANEQFF. CDR3 nucleotides: TGTGCCAGCAGCATCACAACAGGGGCGAATGAGCAGTTCTTC.

The chain employs TRBV11-2 and TRBJ2-1; perhaps TRBD1 as D (6 bases). The CDR3 contains 12 residues. V lost 1 base and J lost 10, with 8 bases in between. Looked up from germline, CDR1 is SGHAT and CDR2 is FQNNGV. In DNA, the CDR3 is TGTGCCAGCAGCTTAGCACAGGGCGAGCAGTTCTTC. Translated: CASSLAQGEQFF.

This sequence joins TRBV3-1 and TRBJ2-7; no reliable D call. This CDR3 comprises 13 residues. Trimming took off 1 base at V and 2 bases at J, with 6 bases between the two ends. Germline CDR1 LGHDT, CDR2 YNNKEL (reference sequence). For the CDR3, the DNA is TGTGCCAGCAGCCAAGTCTCTGCCTACGAGCAGTACTTC. Encoded protein: CASSQVSAYEQYF.

This clonotype turned up a few times. The rearrangement joins TRBV2 to TRBJ1-4, with D unclear. The germline V gene has CDR1 SNHLY and CDR2 FYNNEI. The V gene lost 6 bases and the J gene lost 6 bases, with 14 bases spanning the gap. The CDR3 spans 14 residues. This CDR3 is CASRTKTGYEKLFF. CDR3 nucleotides: TGTGCCAGCAGAACGAAAACTGGGTATGAAAAACTGTTTTTT. Using reference TRBV2 and TRBJ1-4 for the parts outside the CDR3, the full variable domain is EPEVTQTPSHQVTQMGQEVILRCVPISNHLYFYWYRQILGQKVEFLVSFYNNEISEKSEIFDDQFSVERPDGSNFTLKIRSTKLEDSAMYFCASRTKTGYEKLFFGSGTQLSVL.

This clonotype appeared many times. The J gene is TRBJ2-5, the V gene TRBV20-1; 8 bases are a match to TRBD2. This CDR3 spans 15 amino acids. CDR1 DFQATT and CDR2 SNEGSKA come from the germline V gene (reference sequence). V lost 1 base to trimming and J lost 5 bases; unmatched junction nucleotides: 9. The CDR3 loop reads CSARAGSGGWETQYF. The CDR3 DNA reads TGCAGTGCTAGAGCGGGAAGCGGGGGCTGGGAGACCCAGTACTTC.

This clonotype was seen only a few times. The chain combines TRBV29-1 with TRBJ1-4; D might be TRBD1 (5 bases). CDR1 is SQVTM and CDR2 is ANQGSEA in the germline V gene. This CDR3 comprises 15 residues. V was clipped by 1 base and J by 5 bases, with 14 bases between them. The CDR3 DNA reads TGCAGCGTTGAAGTGGTTGGGGACGGAAATGAAAAACTGTTTTTT. Residues: CSVEVVGDGNEKLFF.

This clonotype was seen ten or more times. The V gene is TRBV9, the J gene TRBJ2-2; weak D call: TRBD2 (5 bases). Trimming took 0 bases from V and 5 from J, leaving 5 bases between them. This CDR3 has 13 residues. Looked up from germline, CDR1 is SGDLS and CDR2 is YYNGEE. In DNA, the CDR3 is TGTGCCAGCAGCGTAGGCGGGACCGGGGAGCTGTTTTTT. This gives the protein CASSVGGTGELFF.

V gene TRBV19 combines with J gene TRBJ2-6; TRBD2 aligns across 10 bases. The germline CDR1 and CDR2 sequences are LNHDA and SQIVND (reference sequence). The CDR3 extends over 17 amino acids. With 2 bases clipped from V and 4 bases from J, the junction kept 5 bases outside the gene matches. The CDR3 DNA reads as TGTGCCAGTAGTATACTAGCGGGGGAGTTCGGGGCCAACGTCCTGACTTTC. It specifies CASSILAGEFGANVLTF.

The genes are TRBV6-1 and TRBJ2-5, with TRBD2 matching over 7 bases. The germline CDR1 and CDR2 sequences are MNHNS and SASEGT. With V trimmed by 7 bases and J by 2 bases, 10 bases remained unmatched. The CDR3 runs to 15 residues. CDR3 nucleotides: TGTGCCAGCATCTCGCCGACTAGCCTGCAAGAGACCCAGTACTTC. Translation gives CASISPTSLQETQYF.

The chain joins TRBV5-6 to TRBJ2-5, with D possibly TRBD2 on 5 matching bases. The CDR3 loop spans 17 amino acids. Deletions cut 4 bases from V and 5 bases from J, with 24 bases between. CDR1 SGHDT and CDR2 YYEEEE come from the germline V gene. CDR3 amino acids: CASSPPGGGLRLETQYF. In DNA, the CDR3 is TGTGCCAGCAGCCCTCCTGGTGGCGGGTTGCGTCTTGAGACCCAGTACTTC.